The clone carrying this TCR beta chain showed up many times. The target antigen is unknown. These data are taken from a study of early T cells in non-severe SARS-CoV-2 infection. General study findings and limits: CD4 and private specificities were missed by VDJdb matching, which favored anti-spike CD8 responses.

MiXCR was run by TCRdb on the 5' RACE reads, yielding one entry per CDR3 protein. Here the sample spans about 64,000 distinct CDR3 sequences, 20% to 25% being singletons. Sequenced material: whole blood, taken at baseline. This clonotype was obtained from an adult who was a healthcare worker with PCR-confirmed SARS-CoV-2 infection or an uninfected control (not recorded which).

The chain's CDR3 is CASSFRQGGTEAFF. In DNA form, the CDR3 reads TGTGCCAGCAGCTTTAGACAGGGGGGCACTGAAGCTTTCTTT. This chain joins TRBV7-2 and TRBJ1-1; 9 bases fit TRBD1. The CDR3 loop spans 14 amino acids. V was pared by 3 bases and J by 4 bases, with 3 bases of the junction left unmatched. Germline loops: CDR1 SGHTA, CDR2 FQGNSA.